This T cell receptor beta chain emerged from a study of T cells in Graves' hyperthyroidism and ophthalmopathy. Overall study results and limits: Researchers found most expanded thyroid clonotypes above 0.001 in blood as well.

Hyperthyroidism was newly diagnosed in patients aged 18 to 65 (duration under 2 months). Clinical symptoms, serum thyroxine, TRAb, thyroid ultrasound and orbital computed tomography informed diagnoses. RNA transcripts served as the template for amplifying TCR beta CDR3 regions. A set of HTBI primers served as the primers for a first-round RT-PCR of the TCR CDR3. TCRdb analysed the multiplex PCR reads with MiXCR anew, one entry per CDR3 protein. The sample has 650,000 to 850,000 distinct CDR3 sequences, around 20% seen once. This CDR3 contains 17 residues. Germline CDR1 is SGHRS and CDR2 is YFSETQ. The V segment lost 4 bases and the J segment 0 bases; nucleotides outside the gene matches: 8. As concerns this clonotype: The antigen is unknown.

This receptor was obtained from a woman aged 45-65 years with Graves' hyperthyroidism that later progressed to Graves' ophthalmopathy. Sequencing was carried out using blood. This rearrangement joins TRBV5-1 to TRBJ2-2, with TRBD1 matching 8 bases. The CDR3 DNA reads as TGCGCCAGCAGCAGGGACAGGTCCTACGCGAACACCGGGGAGCTGTTTTTT. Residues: CASSRDRSYANTGELFF.